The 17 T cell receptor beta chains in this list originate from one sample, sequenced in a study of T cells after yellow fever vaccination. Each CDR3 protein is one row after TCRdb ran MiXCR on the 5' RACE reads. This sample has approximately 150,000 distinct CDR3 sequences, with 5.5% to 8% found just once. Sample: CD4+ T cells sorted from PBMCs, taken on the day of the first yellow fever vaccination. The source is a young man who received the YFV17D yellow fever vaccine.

The CDR3 here is CASSLWVAGTDTQYF. DNA for the CDR3: TGTGCCAGCAGCTTATGGGTGGCGGGCACAGATACGCAGTATTTT. The V call is TRBV7-8, the J call TRBJ2-3; D gene uncertain. Germline-derived CDR1 and CDR2 are SGHVS and FQNEAQ. The V end lost 2 bases, the J end lost 1 base, and 10 bases lay between the germline ends. CDR3 length: 15 residues.

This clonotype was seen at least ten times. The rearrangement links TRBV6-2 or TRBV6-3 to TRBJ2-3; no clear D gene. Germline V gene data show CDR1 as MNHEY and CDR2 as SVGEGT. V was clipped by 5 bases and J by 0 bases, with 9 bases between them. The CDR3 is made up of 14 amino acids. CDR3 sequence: CASSPGTSTDTQYF. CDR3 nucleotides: TGTGCCAGCAGTCCTGGCACTAGCACAGATACGCAGTATTTT.

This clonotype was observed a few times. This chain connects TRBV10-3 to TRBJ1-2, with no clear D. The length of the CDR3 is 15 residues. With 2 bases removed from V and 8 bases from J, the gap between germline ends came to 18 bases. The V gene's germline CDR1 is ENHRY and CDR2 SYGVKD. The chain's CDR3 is CAISEIDLTPPGYTF. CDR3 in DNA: TGTGCCATCAGTGAGATCGACCTAACGCCGCCAGGCTACACCTTC.

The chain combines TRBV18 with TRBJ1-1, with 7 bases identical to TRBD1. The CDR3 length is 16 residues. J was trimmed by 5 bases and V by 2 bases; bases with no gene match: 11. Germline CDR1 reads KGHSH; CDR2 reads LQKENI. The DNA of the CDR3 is TGTGCCAGCTCACCAAGCCTGGACAGGATTTCGACTGAAGCTTTCTTT. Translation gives CASSPSLDRISTEAFF.

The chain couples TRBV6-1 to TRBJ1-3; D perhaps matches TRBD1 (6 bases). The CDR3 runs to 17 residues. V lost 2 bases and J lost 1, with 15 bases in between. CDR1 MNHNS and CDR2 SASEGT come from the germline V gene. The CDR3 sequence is CASSEYGQGRSGNTIYF. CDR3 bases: TGTGCCAGCAGTGAATACGGGCAGGGGAGGTCTGGAAACACCATATATTTT.

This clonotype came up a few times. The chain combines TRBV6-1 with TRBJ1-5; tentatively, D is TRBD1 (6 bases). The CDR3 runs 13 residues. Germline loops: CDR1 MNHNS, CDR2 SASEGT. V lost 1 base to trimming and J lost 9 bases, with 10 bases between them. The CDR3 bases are TGTGCCAGCAGTGAAGGTGGACAGAGGCCCCAGCATTTT. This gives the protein CASSEGGQRPQHF.

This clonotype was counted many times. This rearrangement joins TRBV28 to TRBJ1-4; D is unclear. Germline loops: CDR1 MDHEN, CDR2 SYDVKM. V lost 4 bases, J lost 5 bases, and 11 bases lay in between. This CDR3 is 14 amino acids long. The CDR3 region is CASSYLPLNEKLFF. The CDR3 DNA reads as TGTGCCAGCAGTTACTTACCCTTGAATGAAAAACTGTTTTTT.

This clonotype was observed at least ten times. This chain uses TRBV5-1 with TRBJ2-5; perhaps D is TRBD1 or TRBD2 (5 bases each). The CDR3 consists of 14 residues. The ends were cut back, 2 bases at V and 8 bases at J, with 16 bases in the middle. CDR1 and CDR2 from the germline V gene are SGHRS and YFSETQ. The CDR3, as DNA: TGCGCCAGCAGCTTTTCCGGGGCCCCGGGAACCCAGTACTTC. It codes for CASSFSGAPGTQYF.

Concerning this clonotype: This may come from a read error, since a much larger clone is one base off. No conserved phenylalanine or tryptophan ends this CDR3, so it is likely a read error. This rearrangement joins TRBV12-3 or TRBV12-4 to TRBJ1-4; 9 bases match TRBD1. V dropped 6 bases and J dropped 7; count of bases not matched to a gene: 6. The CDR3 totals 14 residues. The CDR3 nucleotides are TGTGCCAGCAGGGGATACAGGGGGCGTGAAAAACTGTTTCTT. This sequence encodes CASRGYRGREKLFL.

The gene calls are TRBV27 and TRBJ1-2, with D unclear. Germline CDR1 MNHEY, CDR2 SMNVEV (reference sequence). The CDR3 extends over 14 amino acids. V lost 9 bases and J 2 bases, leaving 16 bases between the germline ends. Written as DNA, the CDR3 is TGTGCCAGTTCAACCGGGGTAACCAACTATGGCTACACCTTC. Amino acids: CASSTGVTNYGYTF.

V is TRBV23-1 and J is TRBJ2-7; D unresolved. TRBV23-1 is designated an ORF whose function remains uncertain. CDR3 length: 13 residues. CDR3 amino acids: CACSQPIPSEQYV. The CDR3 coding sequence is TGTGCCTGCAGTCAACCGATCCCCTCCGAGCAGTACGTC.

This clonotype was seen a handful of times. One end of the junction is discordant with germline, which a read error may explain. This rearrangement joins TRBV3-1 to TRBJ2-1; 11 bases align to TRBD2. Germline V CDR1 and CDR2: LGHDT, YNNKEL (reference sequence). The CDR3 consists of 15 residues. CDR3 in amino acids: CACSRSTSGVNEQFF. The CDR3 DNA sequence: TGTGCCTGCAGCCGCTCGACTAGCGGGGTCAATGAGCAGTTCTTC.

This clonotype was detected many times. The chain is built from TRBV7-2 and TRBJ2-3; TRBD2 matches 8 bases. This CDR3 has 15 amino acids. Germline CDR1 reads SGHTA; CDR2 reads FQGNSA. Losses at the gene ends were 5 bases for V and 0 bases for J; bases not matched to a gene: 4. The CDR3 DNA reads TGTGCCAGCAGCCCCTGGACTAGCAGCACAGATACGCAGTATTTT. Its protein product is CASSPWTSSTDTQYF.

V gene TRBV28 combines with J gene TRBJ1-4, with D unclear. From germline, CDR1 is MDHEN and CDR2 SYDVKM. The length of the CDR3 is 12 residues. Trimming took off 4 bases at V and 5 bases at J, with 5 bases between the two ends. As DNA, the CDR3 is TGTGCCAGCAGTTCACCGAATGAAAAACTGTTTTTT. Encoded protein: CASSSPNEKLFF.

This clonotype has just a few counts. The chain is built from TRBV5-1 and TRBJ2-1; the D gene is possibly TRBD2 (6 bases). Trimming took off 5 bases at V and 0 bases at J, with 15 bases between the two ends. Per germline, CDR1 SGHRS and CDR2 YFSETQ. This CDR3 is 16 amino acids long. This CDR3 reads CASSRRGQVSYNEQFF. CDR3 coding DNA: TGCGCCAGCAGTCGGAGGGGCCAGGTCTCCTACAATGAGCAGTTCTTC.

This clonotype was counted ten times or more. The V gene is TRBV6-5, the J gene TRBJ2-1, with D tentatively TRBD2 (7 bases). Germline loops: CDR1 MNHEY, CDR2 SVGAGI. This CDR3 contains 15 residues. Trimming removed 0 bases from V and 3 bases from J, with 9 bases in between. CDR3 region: CASSYSGGLYNEQFF. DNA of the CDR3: TGTGCCAGCAGTTACTCGGGGGGGCTCTACAATGAGCAGTTCTTC.

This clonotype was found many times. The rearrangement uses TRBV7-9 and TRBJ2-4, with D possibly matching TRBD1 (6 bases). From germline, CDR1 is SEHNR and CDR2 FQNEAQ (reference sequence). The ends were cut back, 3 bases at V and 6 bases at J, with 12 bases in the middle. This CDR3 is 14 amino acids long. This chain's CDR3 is CASSFQGSPNIQYF. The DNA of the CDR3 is TGTGCCAGCAGCTTTCAGGGGTCTCCAAACATTCAGTACTTC.